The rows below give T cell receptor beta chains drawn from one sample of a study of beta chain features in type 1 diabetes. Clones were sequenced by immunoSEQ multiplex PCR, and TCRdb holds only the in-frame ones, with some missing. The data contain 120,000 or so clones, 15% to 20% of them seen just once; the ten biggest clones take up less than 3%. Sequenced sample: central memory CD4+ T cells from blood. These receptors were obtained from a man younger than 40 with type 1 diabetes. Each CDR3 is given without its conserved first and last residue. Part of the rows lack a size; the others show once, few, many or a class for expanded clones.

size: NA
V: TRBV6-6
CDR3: ASSSPRGGRNTEAF

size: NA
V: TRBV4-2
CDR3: ASSQAALALNTGELF

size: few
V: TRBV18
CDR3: ASSPDRVTDTQY

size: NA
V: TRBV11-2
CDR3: ASSLEQGFYGYT

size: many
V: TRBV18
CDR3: ASSPRNTGELF

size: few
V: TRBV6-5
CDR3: ASSPGIGRSEQY

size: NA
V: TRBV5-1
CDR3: ASSQDRAYGYT

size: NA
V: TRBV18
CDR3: ASSPDSLGNTGELF

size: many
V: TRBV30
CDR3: AWRNSVHLQETQY

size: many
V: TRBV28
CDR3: ASRSRAGGTNEKLF

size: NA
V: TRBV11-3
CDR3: ASSFGQLNTGELF

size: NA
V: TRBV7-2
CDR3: ASSLYSVRY

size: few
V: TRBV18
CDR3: ASSADSGRTEAF

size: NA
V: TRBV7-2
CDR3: ASSLEGRGVDTQY

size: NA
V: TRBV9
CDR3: ASSVGTGTDTQY

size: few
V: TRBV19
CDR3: ASSQGRQNNEQF

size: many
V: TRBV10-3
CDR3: AISESRQGYEQY

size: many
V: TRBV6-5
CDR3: ASSYEARRADTQY

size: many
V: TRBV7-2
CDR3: ASSTGGAQDIQY

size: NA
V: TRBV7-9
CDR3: ASSLRATNEKLF

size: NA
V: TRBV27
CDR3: ASSLWRGEQF

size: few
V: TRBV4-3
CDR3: ASSQDRLAGVSSYNEQF

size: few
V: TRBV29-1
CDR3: SVVVGTGKLF

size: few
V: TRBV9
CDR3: ASSAQGSSYEQY

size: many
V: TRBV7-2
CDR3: ASSLEGQRSTDTQY

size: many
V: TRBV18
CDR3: ASSPTGNYEQY

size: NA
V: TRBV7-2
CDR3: ASSLRRGYNEQF

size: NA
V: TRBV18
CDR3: ASSPGTVNTEAF

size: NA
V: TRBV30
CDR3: AWSGGGSLGETQY

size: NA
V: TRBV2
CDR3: ASSALDSTDTQY

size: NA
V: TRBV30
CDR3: AWTIQVLGGNTIY

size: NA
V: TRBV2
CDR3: ASSEDNTDTQY

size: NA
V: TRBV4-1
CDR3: ASSQAIIAGQGNNEQF

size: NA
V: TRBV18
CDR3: ASSPSNRRWY

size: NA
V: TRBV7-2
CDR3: ATQDRYYEQY

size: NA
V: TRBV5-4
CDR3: ASSSKTESYGYT

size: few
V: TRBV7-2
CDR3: ASSPRQGNQPQH

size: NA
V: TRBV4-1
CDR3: ASSQDQVTQY

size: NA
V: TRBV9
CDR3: ASSGGLTSINTGELF

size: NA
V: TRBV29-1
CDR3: SVEGTGVEQY

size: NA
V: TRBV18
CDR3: ASSPYANYNEQF

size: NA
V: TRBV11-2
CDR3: ASSPGQVGSYEQY

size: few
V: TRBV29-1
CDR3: SALTSGAHGYT

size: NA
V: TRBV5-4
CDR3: ASSWGQGESPLH

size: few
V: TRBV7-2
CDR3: ASSFLLTSGVY

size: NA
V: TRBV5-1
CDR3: ASSLVGRVTDTQY

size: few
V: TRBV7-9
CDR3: ASSSLAPHWD

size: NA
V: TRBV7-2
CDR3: ASSFGQFLGETQY

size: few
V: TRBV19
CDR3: ASSARDRGTSVYGYT

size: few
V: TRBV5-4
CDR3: ASSVPGDTQY

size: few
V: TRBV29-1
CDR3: SVELWGNYGYT

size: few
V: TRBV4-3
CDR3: ASSQDFDRDYEQY